This TCR beta chain was sequenced for a study of CD8 T cells in Susac syndrome. RNA in amounts of about 0.5 to 1 ug was reverse transcribed with random hexamers. An immunoSEQ multiplex PCR amplified TCR beta CDR3 over 54 Vbeta and 13 Jbeta. A single record per CDR3 protein comes from TCRdb applying MiXCR to the immunoSEQ multiplex PCR reads. The table has tens of thousands of distinct CDR3 sequences, roughly 93% seen once; the top ten hold around 0.15%. CDR1 SNHLY and CDR2 FYNNEI come from the germline V gene. The CDR3 length is 15 residues. Trimming removed 4 bases at V and 0 bases at J, with 13 bases between.

The TCR was taken from a human donor with Susac syndrome. The genes are TRBV2 and TRBJ2-7; D perhaps matches TRBD2 (6 bases). The source material was CD4+ T cells from PBMCs. In DNA, the CDR3 is TGTGCCAGCAGTGCGGTGGCGGGGACCTCCTACGAGCAGTACTTC. Translation: CASSAVAGTSYEQYF.